This TCR beta chain was captured by sequencing in a study of cytomegalovirus exposure and HLA in healthy donors. Study in general: Genetic ancestry analysis placed approximately 80% of the 398 donors that were genotyped in the Caucasian-associated cluster.

For this clone: Antigen specificity is unknown.

Study results and caveats: Presence/absence results assume similar sequencing depth per donor, which may not hold.

Primers for the PCR totalled 60 Vbeta and 13 Jbeta. Using immunoSEQ multiplex PCR, the repertoire was profiled, and TCRdb retains in-frame clones only, with some absent. The sample has some 180,000 clones; over 80% are singletons. The CDR3 length is 12 residues. Per the germline V gene, CDR1 is SGHRS and CDR2 is YFSETQ. V gave up 6 bases and J gave up 3 bases, with 6 bases separating them. The V and J genes are TRBV5-1 and TRBJ2-2, with D unresolved. This TCR was sampled from a girl aged 5 to 17 in good health and CMV-seropositive. Sequenced sample: PBMCs. The CDR3 sequence is CASTRDTGELFF. CDR3 DNA: TGCGCCAGCACCCGGGACACCGGGGAGCTGTTTTTT.